What follows describes a single TCR beta chain. The data are from a study of PD-L1 blockade in urothelial cancer. Study-wide background: Prior chemotherapy regimens per patient numbered 0 to 3. Researchers looked at the blood 3 weeks (second dose) and 6 weeks after treatment began. Median T cell yield per blood sample was 140,000 to 150,000 cells.

The investigators introduced synthetic TCR analog templates into each PCR as spikes. The data were produced by immunoSEQ multiplex PCR, yet TCRdb's version contains in-frame clones alone and is incomplete. The sample yields tens of thousands of clones, approximately 80% seen once. CDR3 length equals 14 residues. Germline CDR1 and CDR2: SGHVS and FQNEAQ. The V end lost 4 bases, the J end lost 2 bases, and 10 bases lay between the germline ends. Time point noted: pretreatment peripheral blood. Sequencing used PBMCs, obtained around atezolizumab (anti-PD-L1) treatment. The sequence derives from an older man with urothelial cancer. This sequence joins TRBV7-8 and TRBJ2-3; D ambiguous. CDR3 nucleotides: TGTGCCAGCAGCTCCATTCGACTCACAGATACGCAGTATTTT. Translated, it gives CASSSIRLTDTQYF.